This T cell receptor (beta chain) was sequenced in a study of cytomegalovirus exposure and HLA in healthy donors (dated 2017 in TCRdb). For the study in its entirety: An earlier analysis of about 530 of the donors reported approximately 260 Gb of sequence data and 95 million to 120 million unique TCR beta sequences obtained from roughly 180 million T cells. Using immunosequencing, the study profiled T cell repertoires from around 680 subjects and related those repertoires to cytomegalovirus serostatus. The study combined high-throughput TCR immunosequencing, statistical association of individual TCRs with disease status, and machine learning to predict cytomegalovirus infection status. Along with the roughly 700-subject first cohort, a separate validation cohort of over a hundred different subjects was used. In an earlier analysis of 587 of the donors, high-throughput TCR beta sequencing was used to judge whether each TCR beta V gene segment behaved as functional or pseudogenic. The study aimed to test whether signatures of past pathogen exposure could be identified by cataloging public T cell receptors. Among about 410 genotyped donors of the cohort, an average of about 240,000 unique TCR beta nucleotide sequences was sequenced per donor, of which approximately 18% were non-productive. In a later genetic analysis, genome-wide SNP genotypes for about 65% of the roughly 670 donors were used, and that subset was treated as a discovery cohort. Alongside the repertoire data, information on donor age, sex, ethnicity and CMV serostatus was compiled. In the later analysis, no new phenotypic data were used to find candidate immune exposures; instead, reliance was placed on TCR beta sequences and their occurrence across donors. In a later analysis, previously published TCR beta repertoires from some 640 donors were re-analyzed and high-resolution HLA genotyping was added so that TCR occurrence patterns could be studied. The genetic ancestry cluster associated with self-reported Caucasian donors included about four fifths of the approximately 400 genotyped donors. All discovery cohort repertoires had been generated on a single sequencing platform. HLA typing covered class I and class II loci at four-digit resolution. A few DR-DQ haplotypes were treated as single units for association and clustering because of strong linkage in the cohort. The number of typed donors differed by locus: roughly 629-630 for A, B, C, DRB1 and DQB1; roughly 510 for DQA1; approximately 600 for DPA1; and around 450 for DPB1. An early release covering 500 to 750 HLA-typed donors comprised 300 to 350 gigabases of sequencing data and approximately 80 million unique TCR sequences.

The cysteine opens and the phenylalanine closes a CDR3 of 15 amino acids. Only the CDR3 part of the read is kept: 45 bases, read in frame from the first base. The V end gives up 3 bases and the J end 2 bases, leaving 3 bases in the junction not matched to a gene. The germline V gene (reference sequence) specifies LNHDA as CDR1 and SQIVND as CDR2. In total, more than 500 healthy bone marrow donors made up the cohort. At the time of sampling, all cohort members were nominally healthy, though unrecorded immune exposures were likely present. The donor was CMV seronegative and belonged to the group of 352 seronegative cohort members. A peripheral blood sample was collected from each donor, and TCR beta sequencing was performed on peripheral blood mononuclear cells. The Qiagen DNeasy Blood Extraction Kit was used to extract genomic DNA from the blood cell samples. Results the study describes overall, beyond this receptor: A later analysis associated 15,000 to 20,000 TCR beta sequences with specific HLA alleles at a false discovery rate of 0.05. The presence/absence analyses assumed that sequencing depth was roughly uniform across donors, and that assumption may not be true. Three of the identified cytomegalovirus-associated TCR beta chains were confirmed in vitro to be specific for cytomegalovirus antigens. Because HLA typing was unavailable for some donors at each locus, only the typed subset was used in association tests. According to a later analysis, most CMV-associated TCR beta chains appeared to be HLA-restricted, and the HLA associations seemed to be driven largely by CMV exposure. Compared with the approximately 670-donor mean, donors in an Asian-associated ancestry cluster had fewer N-insertions in productive TCRs, according to a later genetic analysis. An association between a missense DCLRE1C variant and V-gene and J-gene trimming of TCR beta chains was found in a later genetic analysis and replicated in an independent cohort. In an earlier analysis of some 500 of the donors, most TCR beta V segments were observed in productive rearrangements about 90% or about 30% of the time, broadly matching IMGT annotations. The authors suggested that the approach could potentially be extended to other disease states and immunological phenotypes. Immune exposure information for the cohort was limited to CMV serostatus. Several of the top co-occurrence clusters appeared to be linked to parvovirus B19, influenza, CMV and Epstein-Barr virus, according to a later analysis. Most TCR sequences were seen in very few donors, while some public TCRs were found in many individuals. A group of highly shared sequence variants was considered likely to be a technical artifact of the sequencing pipeline. This cohort had only TCR beta chains sequenced, and the lack of alpha or paired-chain data limited which features could be detected. The 87-base-pair reads could not distinguish some IMGT-functional V segments, including TRBV6-2 and TRBV6-3, so those segments were excluded. The study listed over 150 TCR beta chains as associated with cytomegalovirus. A later analysis found that HLA-associated TCR beta chains were more clonally expanded and had lower generation probabilities than equally common non-associated chains. A further reported finding was that TCR beta sequences accurately predicted the HLA-A and HLA-B alleles for most subjects in the first cohort. Fewer than 20 rarely observed V segments, including chromosome 9 orphons, were excluded from the earlier analysis of a few hundred of the donors because counts were too low. The classifier was reported to diagnose cytomegalovirus status with high specificity and sensitivity in both the original cohort and the validation cohort. Strong co-occurrence of HLA alleles, especially DR and DQ, made assigning TCR associations to individual alleles difficult. In a later analysis, TCR association rates were found to vary across HLA loci, with the most associated TCRs seen for DRB1 alleles and the fewest for HLA-C alleles. Linkage disequilibrium might explain the correlated functional status among segregating V segments, but an unknown experimental factor could not be excluded.

In the case of this clone: What this receptor recognizes is not known. It has no much larger one-base neighbor in the sample; base qualities were not kept.

The library relied on the immunoSEQ multiplex PCR assay. For the multiplex PCR, a mixture combining 60 forward primers for TCR Vbeta segments and 13 reverse primers for TCR Jbeta segments was used. A multiplex PCR assay on genomic DNA amplified the CDR3 region of rearranged TCR beta genes. On the Illumina HiSeq System, the amplified TCR beta libraries were sequenced as 87-base-pair reads. The published analysis was carried out like this. In a later analysis, some 80 million unique TCR beta chains were counted across the roughly 670 repertoires, and roughly 11 million of these chains were shared by at least two donors. A nearest-neighbor algorithm error-corrected the raw reads and collapsed the reads into unique sequences, merging closely related sequences to remove PCR and sequencing errors. CDR3 sequences were aligned to IMGT reference sequences to assign V, D and J gene segments. For a sequence to be retained, a match of at least six nucleotides was required to both a V gene segment and a J gene segment. Rearrangements were classified as productive when the CDR3 lacked stop codons and remained in frame with V and J, and all other rearrangements were classified as non-productive. Following IMGT convention, CDR3 was defined as the stretch from the second conserved V-encoded cysteine to the conserved J-encoded phenylalanine. Sequences without an unambiguous match to a single V gene segment were excluded from the earlier analysis of 450 to 650 of the donors. In an earlier analysis of 587 of the donors, V segments were called functional above 56.7% productive rearrangements and were called segregating when the between-donor standard deviation exceeded 5%. To diagnose cytomegalovirus status from the catalog of TCR beta chain sequences, a statistical classification framework was built. A later analysis assigned V and J genes by comparing TCR nucleotide sequences with IMGT/GENE-DB human TR gene sequences. A later analysis assigned CDR3 sequences and most-parsimonious VDJ recombination scenarios with the TCRdist pipeline. A later analysis defined each TCR beta chain by its CDR3 amino acid sequence plus V-gene family, and excluded reads lacking a unique V-gene family. In a later analysis, approximately 640 highly shared, low-generation-probability nucleotide sequences were removed to address suspected cross-contamination and a sequencing artifact. In a later analysis, a clonal expansion index for each public chain was calculated from normalized within-repertoire ranks of inferred template counts. In a later analysis, generation probabilities were computed using a VDJ recombination model fitted to out-of-frame rearrangements, and the results were checked against IGoR. A later analysis scored TCR-TCR, TCR-HLA and TCR-CMV co-occurrence with hypergeometric tests, applying a repertoire-size bias correction to TCR pairs. In a later analysis, false discovery rates were estimated by permuting HLA or CMV assignments 20 times. In a later analysis, co-occurring TCRs were grouped with DBSCAN, and TCRdist sequence similarity was added when clustering was performed within HLA-allele-positive subsets. Co-occurrence clustering excluded repertoires with fewer than 30,000 or more than 120,000 public chains, plus five with anomalous nucleotide sharing. In its TCRdb copy, this immuneACCESS table keeps in-frame sequences only and misses some clones. Where compared with another copy, unresolved V genes explain less than half of these, and the others have no known cause. D and trimming were read from the DNA, whereas the V and J calls and clone size are those reported in that table. The sample table contains under 200,000 clones; only one count was recorded for about 70% of them. Jointly, the top ten make up 1.8% of the sample.

The TCR comes from a woman in her twenties or thirties in good health and CMV-seronegative. The V and J genes are TRBV19 and TRBJ2-7, with 11 middle bases fitting TRBD2. Material for sequencing was PBMCs. Here is the DNA: TGTGCCAGTAGTATGGGGACTAGCGGAACCTACGAGCAGTACTTC. It translates to CASSMGTSGTYEQYF.